This T cell receptor (beta chain) was identified during a study of blood T cell repertoires in COVID-19. TCRdb's copy holds only in-frame clones and misses some; the assay was immunoSEQ multiplex PCR. The table has a few hundred thousand clones, 80% to 90% seen once. Germline CDR1 is MNHEY and CDR2 is SVGAGI. Trimming at V came to 10 bases and at J to 2 bases, leaving 4 bases not matched to a gene. CDR3 size: 13 residues. J is TRBJ2-5 and V is TRBV6-5; 10 nucleotides align to TRBD2. The sample consisted of peripheral blood. The source is a woman aged 35 to 49 who had recovered from COVID-19. CDR3 sequence: CATRTSGQETQYF. The CDR3 DNA reads as TGTGCCACCCGGACTAGCGGACAAGAGACCCAGTACTTC.